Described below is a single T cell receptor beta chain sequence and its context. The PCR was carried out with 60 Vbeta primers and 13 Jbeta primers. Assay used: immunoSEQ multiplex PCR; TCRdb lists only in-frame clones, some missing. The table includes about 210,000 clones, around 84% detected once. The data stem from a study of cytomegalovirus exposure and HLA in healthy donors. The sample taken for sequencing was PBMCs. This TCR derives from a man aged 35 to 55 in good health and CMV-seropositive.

The CDR3 nucleotides read TGTGCCACCAGCACGGGGGACAGGGGGAACGAGCAGTACTTC. Protein: CATSTGDRGNEQYF. The rearrangement uses TRBV15 and TRBJ2-7; 11 nucleotides line up with TRBD1. Germline lookup yields CDR1 LNHNV and CDR2 YYDKDF (reference sequence). This CDR3 contains 14 residues. V lost 4 bases to trimming and J lost 5 bases; unmatched junction nucleotides: 4.